This TCR beta chain was sequenced in a study of cytomegalovirus exposure and HLA in healthy donors. Study-wide findings and caveats: Most of the CMV-associated TCR beta chains (in a later analysis) appeared to be HLA-restricted. Fewer than 200 TCR beta chains were listed as cytomegalovirus-associated. At a 0.05 false discovery rate, a later analysis found 18,000 or so TCR beta sequences to be associated with HLA alleles.

Per the germline V gene, CDR1 is SGHTA and CDR2 is FQGNSA. The CDR3 has 15 amino acids. V was pared by 1 base and J by 5 bases, with 14 bases between. This clone was picked up a small number of times. Its cognate antigen is unknown. Use of 60 Vbeta and 13 Jbeta primers characterized the PCR. Libraries were prepared by immunoSEQ multiplex PCR; TCRdb keeps only in-frame clonotypes and omits some of them. In the table there are approximately 120,000 clones, around three quarters of which are singletons. This receptor was identified in a woman in her fifties or sixties in good health and CMV-seropositive. The chain employs TRBV7-2 and TRBJ2-5, with a possible D match to TRBD1 (6 bases). The sequencing sample was made of PBMCs. CDR3 DNA: TGTGCCAGCAGCTTAGTGCCCCAGGGGCGCGAGACCCAGTACTTC. This codes for CASSLVPQGRETQYF.